Listed here are 5 T cell receptor beta chains from one sample, sequenced in a study of T cells after somatic rescue of genetic block (dated by TCRdb to 2020 to 2022). Libraries were constructed by the immunoSEQ multiplex PCR assay. This is the immuneACCESS table as TCRdb keeps it, with only in-frame sequences that have V and J called. A part of the clones is gone; compared with another copy, unresolved V genes explain less than half, and the rest is unexplained. This sample is represented by some 68,000 clones; roughly 88% of them were singletons. The ten largest clones take up about 3% of the sample. The source material was peripheral blood mononuclear cells (PBMCs). These TCRs come from a man aged 30-40 years.

The chain employs TRBV10-1 and TRBJ2-1, with 9 bases fitting TRBD1. The germline gives CDR1 WNHNN, CDR2 SYGVQD (reference sequence). There are 15 residues in the CDR3. The trim removed 2 bases at V and 4 bases at J, leaving 3 bases unmatched. This CDR3 is CASSEVTGGYNEQFF. For the CDR3, the DNA is TGCGCCAGCAGTGAGGTGACAGGGGGTTACAATGAGCAGTTCTTC.

Comments on this clone: Germline is not matched at one junction end, which may reflect a read error. The chain uses TRBV7-9 and TRBJ1-4; 7 bases match TRBD1. Germline V CDR1 and CDR2: SEHNR, FQNEAQ (reference sequence). The CDR3 has 19 amino acids. DNA of the CDR3: TGTGCCAGCAGTTTAGATAAGGGACAGATTAGGGCAACTAATGAAAAACTGTTTTTT. Its protein product is CASSLDKGQIRATNEKLFF.

This clone was detected only once. This chain joins TRBV29-1 and TRBJ1-1; D remains ambiguous. The CDR3 has 12 amino acids. Germline V gives CDR1 SQVTM, CDR2 ANQGSEA. The V end was cut by 7 bases, the J end by 1 base, with 10 bases between. DNA for the CDR3: TGCAGCGAGCCAAGAAGGAACACTGAAGCTTTCTTT. Its translation is CSEPRRNTEAFF.

V and J are TRBV9 and TRBJ2-1; a weak D match, TRBD1 (6 bases). The CDR3 runs to 15 residues. V lost 0 bases to trimming and J lost 5 bases, with 12 bases between them. Germline loops: CDR1 SGDLS, CDR2 YYNGEE. CDR3 loop: CASSVATGQDNEQFF. CDR3 coding DNA: TGTGCCAGCAGCGTAGCTACAGGGCAGGACAATGAGCAGTTCTTC.

This sequence joins TRBV6-5 and TRBJ1-2, with D possibly TRBD1 on 6 matching bases. In germline, CDR1 is MNHEY, CDR2 SVGAGI. V was pared by 2 bases and J by 4 bases, with 8 bases between. This CDR3 is built from 13 residues. The CDR3 spells CASSYGGSYGYTF. The CDR3 DNA sequence: TGTGCCAGCAGTTACGGGGGCTCCTATGGCTACACCTTC.